This is a list of T cell receptor beta chains from one sample in a study of regulatory T cells in long-lasting Graves disease. TCRdb called the multiplex PCR reads again in MiXCR, with one record for every CDR3 protein. The data show around 450,000 distinct CDR3 sequences, about 22% seen once. This sample comprised peripheral blood mononuclear cells (PBMCs), obtained when the disease was refractory, from a patient treated with antithyroid drugs. Receptors were obtained from a female donor with Graves disease. The CDR3 runs from the conserved cysteine through the conserved F or W. A D gene is named only where the DNA matches it firmly. A row's size may be missing; if present it is once, few, many or a size class.

clone_size: NA
v_call: TRBV20-1
d_call: NA
cdr3_aa: CSTWRPNTGELFF

clone_size: few
v_call: TRBV7-3
d_call: NA
cdr3_aa: CASIENIQVVYSNQPQHF

clone_size: many
v_call: TRBV27
d_call: NA
cdr3_aa: CASSLGFSGLGNYEQYF

clone_size: NA
v_call: TRBV11-1
d_call: TRBD1
cdr3_aa: CASRRTGADNQPQHF

clone_size: many
v_call: TRBV6-5
d_call: NA
cdr3_aa: CASSYGSEVYTEAFF

clone_size: NA
v_call: TRBV9
d_call: TRBD1
cdr3_aa: CASSVGVTGVGETQYF

clone_size: NA
v_call: TRBV10-3
d_call: NA
cdr3_aa: CAISESGGREAFF

clone_size: many
v_call: TRBV2
d_call: NA
cdr3_aa: CASSHEREETQYF

clone_size: NA
v_call: TRBV3-1
d_call: NA
cdr3_aa: CASSQITDTQYF

clone_size: many
v_call: TRBV6-5
d_call: TRBD1
cdr3_aa: CASSYVGQGSYEQYF

clone_size: many
v_call: TRBV11-2
d_call: NA
cdr3_aa: CASSLDPPSYEQYF

clone_size: NA
v_call: TRBV7-9
d_call: TRBD1
cdr3_aa: CASSSRDRAWEQYF

clone_size: many
v_call: TRBV20-1
d_call: NA
cdr3_aa: CSAGREWQGGQPQHF

clone_size: NA
v_call: TRBV12-5
d_call: NA
cdr3_aa: CASGLVPAGSSYEQYF

clone_size: many
v_call: TRBV11-1
d_call: NA
cdr3_aa: CASSIQGGETQYF

clone_size: NA
v_call: TRBV11-2
d_call: NA
cdr3_aa: CASSSGLETYEQYF

clone_size: NA
v_call: TRBV28
d_call: NA
cdr3_aa: CASTSPGRNSPLHF

clone_size: many
v_call: TRBV12-3/TRBV12-4
d_call: NA
cdr3_aa: CASSSIQGGSYNSPLHF

clone_size: NA
v_call: TRBV27
d_call: NA
cdr3_aa: CASSNGRSSLWYF

clone_size: few
v_call: TRBV6-2/TRBV6-3
d_call: TRBD1
cdr3_aa: CASSSPGQSKVYEQYF

clone_size: NA
v_call: TRBV15
d_call: NA
cdr3_aa: CATSRDRILEIGLHGEKLFF

clone_size: NA
v_call: TRBV7-7
d_call: NA
cdr3_aa: CASSSGDNSYEQYF

clone_size: few
v_call: TRBV27
d_call: TRBD1
cdr3_aa: CASSLFGQGVTGELFF

clone_size: many
v_call: TRBV28
d_call: TRBD2
cdr3_aa: CASSFPPLAGPSETQYF

clone_size: many
v_call: TRBV6-1
d_call: TRBD1
cdr3_aa: CASSRDRGLNYGYTF

clone_size: few
v_call: TRBV5-4
d_call: NA
cdr3_aa: CASSLKGGPSYEQYF

clone_size: many
v_call: TRBV10-3
d_call: NA
cdr3_aa: CAISEAGARDDYGYTF

clone_size: many
v_call: TRBV30
d_call: TRBD1
cdr3_aa: CACGQESGEKLFF

clone_size: NA
v_call: TRBV7-2
d_call: TRBD2
cdr3_aa: CASSHPPTRAGGITTGELFF

clone_size: few
v_call: TRBV24-1
d_call: TRBD1
cdr3_aa: CATSDSGPGQGLQPQHF

clone_size: few
v_call: TRBV5-4
d_call: NA
cdr3_aa: CASSQRDLNTEAFF

clone_size: NA
v_call: TRBV19
d_call: NA
cdr3_aa: CASSNEGSNQPQHF

clone_size: few
v_call: TRBV29-1
d_call: NA
cdr3_aa: CSVELGARTEAFF